This TCR beta chain appears in the sequencing data of a study of shared clonotypes between healthy human individuals. Using immunoSEQ multiplex PCR, the repertoire was profiled, and TCRdb retains in-frame clones only, with some absent. The sample carries approximately 710,000 clones, roughly 88% recorded once. The receptor comes from a man aged 18 to 30 in good health. Some clones in this sample may be carry-over from other donors' samples. Material: memory CD8+ T cells from PBMCs. Subset denoted: CD45RO+ cells pooled with CCR7-negative TemRA cells.

This CDR3 is CASIIQRDRQETQYF. CDR3 DNA: TGTGCCAGCATTATCCAACGGGACAGACAAGAGACCCAGTACTTC. The V gene is TRBV2, the J gene TRBJ2-5, with 7 bases aligning to TRBD1. The CDR3 extends over 15 amino acids. V shed 7 bases and J 2 bases; nucleotides not matched to a gene: 10. The germline gives CDR1 SNHLY, CDR2 FYNNEI.